This T cell receptor (beta chain) was identified in a study of blood T cell repertoires in COVID-19. Study information: Italy, Spain and the United States were the sources of the convalescent and acute COVID-19 samples. From T cells, B-cell-depleted T cells, or PBMCs came the material, which was cDNA or gDNA.

The CDR3 extends over 14 amino acids. Germline V CDR1 and CDR2: SGHTA, FQGNSA. Unmatched junction bases numbered 12, after V lost 6 bases and J lost 10 bases. Original analysis: How many nucleated cells were present was estimated from reference gene primer amplification. Sequencing used immunoSEQ multiplex PCR; TCRdb keeps in-frame clones, though not all of them. The V and J calls and clone size were taken over from that table, and D and trimming were inferred from the DNA. The sample lists approximately 86,000 clones, about 85% occurring once. This TCR was sampled from a man between 45 and 60 years old with acute or convalescent COVID-19. The source material was peripheral blood. This chain uses TRBV7-2 with TRBJ2-1, with 7 bases matching TRBD2. The CDR3 sequence: CASSFDTLAREQFF. In nucleotides, the CDR3 is TGTGCCAGCAGTTTTGATACACTAGCGAGGGAGCAGTTCTTC.